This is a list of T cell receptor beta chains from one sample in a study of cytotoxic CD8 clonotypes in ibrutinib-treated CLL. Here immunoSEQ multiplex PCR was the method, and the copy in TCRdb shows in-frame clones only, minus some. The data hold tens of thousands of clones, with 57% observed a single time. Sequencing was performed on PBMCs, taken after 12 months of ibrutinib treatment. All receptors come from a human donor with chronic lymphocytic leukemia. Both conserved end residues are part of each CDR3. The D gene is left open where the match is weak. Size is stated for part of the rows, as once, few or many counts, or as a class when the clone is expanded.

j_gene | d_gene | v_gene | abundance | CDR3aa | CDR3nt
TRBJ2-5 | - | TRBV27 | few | CASSLGGVRETQYF | TGTGCCAGCAGTTTGGGGGGAGTCCGGGAGACCCAGTACTTC
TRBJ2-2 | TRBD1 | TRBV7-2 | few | CASDRGYRTGELFF | TGTGCCAGCGACAGGGGGTATCGCACCGGGGAGCTGTTTTTT
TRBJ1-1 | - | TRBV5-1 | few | CASSRKSQGNTEAFF | TGCGCCAGCAGCCGCAAATCACAGGGGAACACTGAAGCTTTCTTT
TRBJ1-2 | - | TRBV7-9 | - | CASSPTGVEDYGYTF | TGTGCCAGCAGCCCTACGGGGGTTGAGGATTATGGCTACACCTTC
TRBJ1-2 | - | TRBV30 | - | CAWASLGARGDGYTF | TGTGCCTGGGCCTCCCTCGGGGCCCGGGGGGATGGCTACACCTTC
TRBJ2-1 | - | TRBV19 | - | CASSIEKGPYNEQFF | TGTGCCAGTAGTATAGAGAAAGGGCCTTACAATGAGCAGTTCTTC
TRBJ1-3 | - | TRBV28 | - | CASSLPGNGNTIYF | TGTGCCAGCAGTTTACCAGGGAACGGAAACACCATATATTTT
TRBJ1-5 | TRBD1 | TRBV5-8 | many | CASSLYAGGSNQPQHF | TGTGCCAGCAGCTTGTATGCAGGGGGTAGCAATCAGCCCCAGCATTTT
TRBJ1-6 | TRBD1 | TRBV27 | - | CASSPGAGQVFFSPLHF | TGTGCCAGCAGCCCCGGGGCGGGACAGGTGTTTTTTTCACCCCTCCACTTT
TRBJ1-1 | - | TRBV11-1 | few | CASSFHPANTEAFF | TGTGCCAGCAGCTTCCATCCGGCTAACACTGAAGCTTTCTTT
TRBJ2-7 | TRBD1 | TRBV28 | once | CASTRGWGQGTPAGTGQYF | TGTGCCAGCACCCGTGGTTGGGGACAGGGAACCCCAGCAGGGACGGGGCAGTACTTC
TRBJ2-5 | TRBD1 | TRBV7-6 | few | CASSLQDRVRETQYF | TGTGCCAGCAGCCTCCAAGACAGGGTCCGGGAGACCCAGTACTTC
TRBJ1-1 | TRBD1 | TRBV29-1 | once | CSVGTGGSNTEAFF | TGCAGCGTTGGGACAGGAGGATCAAACACTGAAGCTTTCTTT
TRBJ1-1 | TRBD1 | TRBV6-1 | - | CASSGDRGRGTEAFF | TGTGCCAGCAGTGGGGACAGGGGGCGCGGCACTGAAGCTTTCTTT
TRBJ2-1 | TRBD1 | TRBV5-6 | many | CASSFKPGETGFVF | TGTGCCAGCAGCTTCAAACCCGGTGAGACAGGGTTTGTCTTC
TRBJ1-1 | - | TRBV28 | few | CASSLGGVVAEAFF | TGTGCCAGCAGTTTAGGTGGGGTCGTCGCTGAAGCTTTCTTT
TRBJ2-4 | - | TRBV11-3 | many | CASSLRGKNIQYF | TGTGCCAGCAGCTTAAGGGGGAAAAACATTCAGTACTTC
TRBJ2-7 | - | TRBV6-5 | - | CASMATPYEQYF | TGTGCCAGCATGGCGACTCCCTACGAGCAGTACTTC
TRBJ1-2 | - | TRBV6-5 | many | CASSALSGGYTF | TGTGCCAGCAGTGCCCTTTCGGGGGGCTACACCTTC
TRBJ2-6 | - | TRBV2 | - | CASRERLWANVLTF | TGTGCCAGCAGGGAACGTCTTTGGGCCAACGTCCTGACTTTC
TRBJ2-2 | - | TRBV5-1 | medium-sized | CASSLASNTGELFF | TGCGCCAGCAGCTTGGCCAGTAACACCGGGGAGCTGTTTTTT
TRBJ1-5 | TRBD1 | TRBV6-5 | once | CASKETGPHQPQHF | TGTGCCAGCAAGGAGACAGGGCCTCATCAGCCCCAGCATTTT
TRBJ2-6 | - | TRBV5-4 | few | CASSFGQGTGANVLTF | -
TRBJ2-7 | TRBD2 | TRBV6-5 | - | CASRTFSGSGYEQYF | TGTGCCAGCAGGACCTTTAGCGGGAGCGGGTACGAGCAGTACTTC
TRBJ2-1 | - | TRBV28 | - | CASSFPTAWEGTGYNEQFF | TGTGCCAGCAGTTTCCCGACGGCATGGGAGGGGACAGGCTACAATGAGCAGTTCTTC
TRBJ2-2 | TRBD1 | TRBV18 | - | CASSTGQVPGELFF | TGTGCCAGCTCAACGGGACAGGTACCCGGGGAGCTGTTTTTT
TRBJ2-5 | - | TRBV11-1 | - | CASSHRTVQETQYF | TGTGCCAGCAGCCATCGGACAGTACAAGAGACCCAGTACTTC
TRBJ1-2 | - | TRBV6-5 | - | CASSYIGSRGYTF | TGTGCCAGCAGTTACATCGGAAGTCGTGGCTACACCTTC
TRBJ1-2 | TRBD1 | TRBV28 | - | CASGGQGYVAGYTF | TGTGCCAGCGGGGGACAGGGGTACGTTGCTGGCTACACCTTC
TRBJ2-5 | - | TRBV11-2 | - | CASSSRARGETQYF | TGTGCCAGCAGCTCCCGGGCCCGCGGGGAGACCCAGTACTTC
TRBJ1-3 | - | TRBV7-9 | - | CASSLEVNTIYF | TGTGCCAGCAGCTTAGAGGTTAACACCATATATTTT
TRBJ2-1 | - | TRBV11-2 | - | CASSLQRHEQFF | TGTGCCAGCAGCTTACAGCGGCATGAGCAGTTCTTC
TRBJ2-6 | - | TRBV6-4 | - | CASSEGRVGANVLTF | TGTGCCAGCAGTGAGGGCAGGGTTGGGGCCAACGTCCTGACTTTC
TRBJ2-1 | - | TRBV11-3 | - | CASSLYAGNEQFF | TGTGCCAGCAGCTTGTACGCTGGCAATGAGCAGTTCTTC
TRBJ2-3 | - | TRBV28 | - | CASSMAGGVDTQYF | TGTGCCAGCAGTATGGCGGGTGGGGTAGATACGCAGTATTTT